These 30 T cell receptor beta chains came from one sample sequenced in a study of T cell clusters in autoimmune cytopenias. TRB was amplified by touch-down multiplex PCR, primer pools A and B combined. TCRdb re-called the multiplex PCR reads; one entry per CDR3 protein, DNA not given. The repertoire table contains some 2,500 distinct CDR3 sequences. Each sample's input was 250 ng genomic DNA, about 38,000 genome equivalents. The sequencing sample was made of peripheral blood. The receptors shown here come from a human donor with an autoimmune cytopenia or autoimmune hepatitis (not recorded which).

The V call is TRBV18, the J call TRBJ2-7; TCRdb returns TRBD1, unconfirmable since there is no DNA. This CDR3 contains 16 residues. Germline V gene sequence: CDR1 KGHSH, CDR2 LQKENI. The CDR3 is CASSPLPVPGTYEQYF.

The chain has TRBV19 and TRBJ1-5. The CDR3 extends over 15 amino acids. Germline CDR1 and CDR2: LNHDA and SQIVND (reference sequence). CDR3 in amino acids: CASSRTATAEQPQHF.

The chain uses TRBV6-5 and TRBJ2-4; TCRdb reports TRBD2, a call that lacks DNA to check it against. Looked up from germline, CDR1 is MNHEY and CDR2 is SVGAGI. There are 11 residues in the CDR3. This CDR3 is CASGENPGLHF.

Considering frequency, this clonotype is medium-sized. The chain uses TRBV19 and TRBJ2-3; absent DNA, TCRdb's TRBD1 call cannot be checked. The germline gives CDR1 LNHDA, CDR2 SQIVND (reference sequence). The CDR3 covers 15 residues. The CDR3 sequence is CASINLNRPGDTQYF. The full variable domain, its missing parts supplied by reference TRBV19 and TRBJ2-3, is DGGITQSPKYLFRKEGQNVTLSCEQNLNHDAMYWYRQDPGQGLRLIYYSQIVNDFQKGDIAEGYSVSREKKESFPLTVTSAQKNPTAFYLCASINLNRPGDTQYFGPGTRLTVL.

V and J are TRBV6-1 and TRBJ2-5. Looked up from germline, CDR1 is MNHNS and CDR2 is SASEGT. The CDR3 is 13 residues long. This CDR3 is CASSEQLEETQYF.

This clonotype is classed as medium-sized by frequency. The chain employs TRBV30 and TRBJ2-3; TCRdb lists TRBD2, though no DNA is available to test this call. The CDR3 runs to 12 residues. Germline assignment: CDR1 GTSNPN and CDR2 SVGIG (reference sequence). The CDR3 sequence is CASSGLTDTQYF.

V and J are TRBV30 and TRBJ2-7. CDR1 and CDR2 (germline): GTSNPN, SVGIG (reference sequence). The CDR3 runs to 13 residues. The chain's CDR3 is CAWSGQVRNEQYF.

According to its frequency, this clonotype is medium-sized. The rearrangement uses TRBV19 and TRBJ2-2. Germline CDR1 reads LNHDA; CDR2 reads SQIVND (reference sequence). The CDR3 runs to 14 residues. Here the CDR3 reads CASMTMLNTGELFF.

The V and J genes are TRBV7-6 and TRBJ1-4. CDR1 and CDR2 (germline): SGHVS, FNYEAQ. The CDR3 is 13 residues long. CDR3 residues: CASSLGFPEKLFF.

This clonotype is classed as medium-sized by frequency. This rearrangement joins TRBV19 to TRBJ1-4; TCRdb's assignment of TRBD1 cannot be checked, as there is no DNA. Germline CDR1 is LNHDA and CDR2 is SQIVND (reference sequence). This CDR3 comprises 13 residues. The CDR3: CASSIGQDEKLFF.

The CDR3 loop reads CASSPQIQETQYF. V and J are TRBV18 and TRBJ2-5. The CDR3 loop spans 13 amino acids. From germline, CDR1 is KGHSH and CDR2 LQKENI.

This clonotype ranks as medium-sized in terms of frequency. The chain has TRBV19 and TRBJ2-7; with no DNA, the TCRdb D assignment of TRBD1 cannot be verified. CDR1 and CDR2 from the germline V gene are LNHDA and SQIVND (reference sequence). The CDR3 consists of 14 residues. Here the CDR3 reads CASSWDKNSYEQYF.

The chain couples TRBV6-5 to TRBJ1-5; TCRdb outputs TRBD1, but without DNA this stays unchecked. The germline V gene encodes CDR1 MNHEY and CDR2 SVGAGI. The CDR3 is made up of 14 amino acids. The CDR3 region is CASSYSKSATGQHF.

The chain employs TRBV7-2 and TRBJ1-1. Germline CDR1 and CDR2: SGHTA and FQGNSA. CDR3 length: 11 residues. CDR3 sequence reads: CASSLFTEAFF.

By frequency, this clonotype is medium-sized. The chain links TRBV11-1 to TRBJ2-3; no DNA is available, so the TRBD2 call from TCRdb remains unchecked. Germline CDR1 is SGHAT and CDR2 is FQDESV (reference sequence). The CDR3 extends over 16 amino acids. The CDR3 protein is CASSTRQTGLGDTQYF.

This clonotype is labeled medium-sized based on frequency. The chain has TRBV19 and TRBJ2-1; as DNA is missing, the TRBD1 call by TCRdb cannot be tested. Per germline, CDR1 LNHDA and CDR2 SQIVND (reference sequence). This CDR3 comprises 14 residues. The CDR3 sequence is CASSRQEMNNEQFF.

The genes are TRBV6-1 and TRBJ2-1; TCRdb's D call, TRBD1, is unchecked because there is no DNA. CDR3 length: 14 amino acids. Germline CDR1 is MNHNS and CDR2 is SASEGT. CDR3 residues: CASSLSTGYNEQFF.

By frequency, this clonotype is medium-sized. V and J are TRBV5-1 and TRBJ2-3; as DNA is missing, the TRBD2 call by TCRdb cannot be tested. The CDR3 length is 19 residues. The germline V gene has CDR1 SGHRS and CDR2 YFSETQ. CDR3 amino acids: CASSPDNRLAGVPTDTQYF.

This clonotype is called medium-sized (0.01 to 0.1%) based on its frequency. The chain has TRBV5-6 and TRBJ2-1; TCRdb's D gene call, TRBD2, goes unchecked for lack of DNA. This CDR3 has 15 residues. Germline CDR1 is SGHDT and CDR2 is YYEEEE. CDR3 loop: CASSSSETSGIKQFF.

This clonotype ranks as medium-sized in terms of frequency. CDR3 region: CASSPGQGVTGELFF. V usage is TRBV11-1 and J usage is TRBJ2-2; the D call of TRBD1 rests on TCRdb alone, since no DNA is present to check it. Per germline, CDR1 SGHAT and CDR2 FQDESV (reference sequence). The CDR3 extends over 15 amino acids.

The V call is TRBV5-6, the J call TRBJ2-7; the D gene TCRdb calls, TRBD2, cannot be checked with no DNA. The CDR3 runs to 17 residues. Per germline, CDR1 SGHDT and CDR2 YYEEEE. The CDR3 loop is CASSGGWVKGDDYEQYF.

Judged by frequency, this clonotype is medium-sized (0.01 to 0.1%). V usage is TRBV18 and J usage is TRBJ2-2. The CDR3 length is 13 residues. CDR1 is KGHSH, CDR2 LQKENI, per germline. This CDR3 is CASSPTHPGELFF.

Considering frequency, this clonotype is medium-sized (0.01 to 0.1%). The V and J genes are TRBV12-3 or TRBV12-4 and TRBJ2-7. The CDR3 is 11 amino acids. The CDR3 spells CASSLLSEQYF.

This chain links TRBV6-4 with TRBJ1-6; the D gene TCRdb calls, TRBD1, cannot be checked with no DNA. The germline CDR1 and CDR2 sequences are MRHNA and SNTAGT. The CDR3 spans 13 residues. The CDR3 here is CASRDRSNSPLHF.

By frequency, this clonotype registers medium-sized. The CDR3 loop reads CASSFADGETQYF. The chain combines TRBV5-4 with TRBJ2-5. CDR3 length: 13 amino acids. Germline V gene data show CDR1 as SGHNT and CDR2 as YYREEE (reference sequence).

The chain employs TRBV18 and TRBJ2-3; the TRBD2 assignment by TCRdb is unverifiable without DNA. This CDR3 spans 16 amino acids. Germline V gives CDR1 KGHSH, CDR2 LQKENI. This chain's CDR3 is CASSPPAETGVDTQYF.

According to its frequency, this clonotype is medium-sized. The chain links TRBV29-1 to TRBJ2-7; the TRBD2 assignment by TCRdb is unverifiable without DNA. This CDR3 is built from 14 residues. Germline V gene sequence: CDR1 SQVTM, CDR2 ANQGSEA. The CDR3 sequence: CSVGLADSSYEQYF.

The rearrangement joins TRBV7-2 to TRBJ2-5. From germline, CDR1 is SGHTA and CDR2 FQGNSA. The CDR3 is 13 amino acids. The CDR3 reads CASSQMKEETQYF.

CDR3 residues: CASGNGLEYNEQFF. The chain uses TRBV12-3 or TRBV12-4 and TRBJ2-1; TCRdb returns TRBD2, unconfirmable since there is no DNA. The CDR3 sequence is 14 residues long.

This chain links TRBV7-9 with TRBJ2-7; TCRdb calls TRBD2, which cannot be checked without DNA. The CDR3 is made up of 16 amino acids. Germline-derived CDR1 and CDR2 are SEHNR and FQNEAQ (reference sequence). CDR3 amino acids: CASSRAERVYSYEQYF.